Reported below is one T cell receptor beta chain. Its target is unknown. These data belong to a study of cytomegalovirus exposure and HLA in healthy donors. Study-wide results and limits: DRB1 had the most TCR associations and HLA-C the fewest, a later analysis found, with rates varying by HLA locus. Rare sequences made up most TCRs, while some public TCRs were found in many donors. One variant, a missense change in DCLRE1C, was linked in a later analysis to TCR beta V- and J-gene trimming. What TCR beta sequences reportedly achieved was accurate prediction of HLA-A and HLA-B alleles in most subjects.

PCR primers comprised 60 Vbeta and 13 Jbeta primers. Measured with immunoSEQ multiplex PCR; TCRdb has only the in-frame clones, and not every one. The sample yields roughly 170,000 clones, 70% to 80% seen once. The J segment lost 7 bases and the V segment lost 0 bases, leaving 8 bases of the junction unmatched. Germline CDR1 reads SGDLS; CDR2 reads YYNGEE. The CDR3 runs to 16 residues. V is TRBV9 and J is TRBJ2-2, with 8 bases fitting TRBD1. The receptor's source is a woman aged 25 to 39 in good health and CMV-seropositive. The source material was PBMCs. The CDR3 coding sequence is TGTGCCAGCAGCGTAGGGGGTGGGACAGGCATCGGGGAGCTGTTTTTT. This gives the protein CASSVGGGTGIGELFF.